This T cell receptor (beta chain) was obtained from a study of shared T cell receptors in the human thymus. This CDR3 is 11 amino acids long. Per the germline V gene, CDR1 is KGHSH and CDR2 is LQKENI. The V gene lost 6 bases and the J gene lost 4 bases, with 5 bases spanning the gap. Profiled with immunoSEQ multiplex PCR; TCRdb holds only in-frame clones, not every one. In the table there are some 700,000 clones, over 75% of which are singletons. These data also featured in a second study, about human thymus T cells. That paper adds: Congenital heart defects were the reason for the corrective surgery that the donors, healthy Finnish infants, were having. Obtained as resections during corrective heart surgery, the thymus tissue was then studied. Among unrelated individuals, related research reported thymic repertoires that overlapped highly.

This receptor was obtained from a boy under two years old with a congenital heart defect. J is TRBJ2-3 and V is TRBV18, with D unclear. Sequenced material: thymocytes. Written as DNA, the CDR3 is TGTGCCAGCTCCTTCTCAGATACGCAGTATTTT. This gives the protein CASSFSDTQYF.